Each of the 13 T cell receptor beta chains below was sequenced from the same sample in a study of T-cell memory formation after mild COVID-19. TCRdb analysed the 5' RACE reads with MiXCR anew, one entry per CDR3 protein. The sample has a few hundred thousand distinct CDR3 sequences, about 20% seen once; the top ten hold around 8.4%. The specimen sequenced was PBMCs or a T cell subset sorted from them (not recorded which). The receptors come from an adult woman who had mild COVID-19 (a few samples of this study predate the infection). Cell type and time point are not known.

V is TRBV9 and J is TRBJ2-4; no reliable D call. CDR1 and CDR2 (germline): SGDLS, YYNGEE. The CDR3 loop spans 13 amino acids. V was trimmed by 4 bases and J by 2 bases, leaving 7 bases between them. Written as DNA, the CDR3 is TGTGCCAGCAGCCCTCGGACCAAAAACATTCAGTACTTC. This encodes CASSPRTKNIQYF.

This chain links TRBV18 with TRBJ1-1; D remains unclear. The V end lost 2 bases, the J end lost 1 base, and 8 bases lay between the germline ends. The CDR3 covers 14 residues. Germline V gives CDR1 KGHSH, CDR2 LQKENI. The CDR3 bases are TGTGCCAGCTCACCAGGGAAGGAGAACACTGAAGCTTTCTTT. Translated: CASSPGKENTEAFF. The variable domain in full, with the rest retrieved from reference TRBV18 and TRBJ1-1, is NAGVMQNPRHLVRRRGQEARLRCSPMKGHSHVYWYRQLPEEGLKFMVYLQKENIIDESGMPKERFSAEFPKEGPSILRIQQVVRGDSAAYFCASSPGKENTEAFFGQGTRLTVV.

V gene TRBV12-3 or TRBV12-4 combines with J gene TRBJ2-3; unclear D gene. This CDR3 spans 15 amino acids. Trimming cost V 8 bases and J 0 bases, with 15 bases left between them. CDR3 in amino acids: CASRRSLTSTDTQYF. CDR3 DNA sequence: TGTGCCAGCCGGAGAAGTTTAACTAGCACAGATACGCAGTATTTT.

The rearrangement uses TRBV6-8 and TRBJ1-2, with TRBD1 matching over 11 bases. V was clipped by 5 bases and J by 4 bases; unmatched bases: 6. Germline CDR1 MNHGY, CDR2 SAAAGT. The length of the CDR3 is 15 residues. The CDR3 DNA reads as TGTGCCAGCAGTCAGACCGGGACAGGGGGCTATGGCTACACCTTC. This gives the protein CASSQTGTGGYGYTF.

This clonotype has a handful of counts. V is TRBV14 and J is TRBJ1-1; perhaps TRBD1 as D (5 bases). CDR3 length equals 13 residues. Germline CDR1 SGHDN, CDR2 FVKESK. Trimming stripped 3 bases from V and 5 bases from J, with 10 bases between. CDR3 DNA sequence: TGTGCCAGCAGCCATCCAGGGCGAACTGAAGCTTTCTTT. This codes for CASSHPGRTEAFF.

The chain joins TRBV18 to TRBJ1-1; 7 bases agree with TRBD1. In germline, CDR1 is KGHSH, CDR2 LQKENI. This CDR3 is 16 amino acids long. V trimming: 3 bases; J trimming: 2 bases; junction bases outside the gene matches: 9. CDR3 amino acids: CASSPSDRRANTEAFF. CDR3 coding DNA: TGTGCCAGCTCACCCTCGGACAGGAGGGCAAACACTGAAGCTTTCTTT.

This clonotype has more than one count but fewer than ten. The chain carries TRBV3-1 and TRBJ2-3; D remains unclear. Germline CDR1 is LGHDT and CDR2 is YNNKEL (reference sequence). With 2 bases removed from V and 6 bases from J, the gap between germline ends came to 9 bases. The CDR3 contains 13 residues. Written as DNA, the CDR3 is TGTGCCAGCAGCCAACTGGGGATGGATACGCAGTATTTT. It specifies CASSQLGMDTQYF.

This clonotype was seen more than once but under ten times. The genes are TRBV12-3 or TRBV12-4 and TRBJ2-3; D may be TRBD1 (5 bases). This CDR3 region has 13 residues. V was cut by 9 bases and J by 1 base, with 11 bases left in between. The CDR3 loop reads CASMEGGTDTQYF. In DNA form, the CDR3 reads TGTGCCAGTATGGAAGGGGGCACAGATACGCAGTATTTT.

The table lists this clonotype with many counts. The CDR3 loop is CASRRVQTGNNEQFF. As DNA, the CDR3 is TGTGCCAGCAGACGCGTTCAGACAGGCAACAATGAGCAGTTCTTC. The chain combines TRBV7-9 with TRBJ2-1; tentative D call: TRBD1 (6 bases). The CDR3 runs to 15 residues. Trimming left V 6 bases short and J 5 bases short, with 17 bases between. CDR1 and CDR2 from the germline V gene are SEHNR and FQNEAQ (reference sequence).

This clonotype was recorded only once. The chain links TRBV14 to TRBJ2-3; D is uncertain. Trimming removed 2 bases at V and 14 bases at J, with 11 bases between. This CDR3 contains 11 residues. Germline assignment: CDR1 SGHDN and CDR2 FVKESK. CDR3 coding DNA: TGTGCCAGCAGCCAACTAAGTAGGTGGTATTTT. Translating gives CASSQLSRWYF.

Ten or more counts support this clonotype. V usage is TRBV29-1 and J usage is TRBJ1-2; D ambiguous. CDR1 is SQVTM and CDR2 is ANQGSEA in the germline V gene. V lost 6 bases and J 4 bases, leaving 9 bases between the germline ends. The CDR3 runs to 11 residues. CDR3 DNA: TGCAGCGTGACCAGAGGCTATGGCTACACCTTC. Its protein product is CSVTRGYGYTF.

This chain connects TRBV6-2 or TRBV6-3 to TRBJ2-7; unclear D gene. From germline, CDR1 is MNHEY and CDR2 SVGEGT. V was pared by 2 bases and J by 5 bases, with 19 bases between. This CDR3 contains 16 residues. CDR3 sequence (DNA): TGTGCCAGCAGTTACCTAGACACACCAATTGGGCACGAGCAGTACTTC. This gives the protein CASSYLDTPIGHEQYF.

The rearrangement joins TRBV24-1 to TRBJ2-1; the match to TRBD2 covers 12 bases. Germline CDR1 and CDR2: KGHDR and SFDVKD. This CDR3 spans 17 amino acids. The J segment lost 6 bases and the V segment lost 5 bases, leaving 10 bases of the junction unmatched. CDR3 DNA sequence: TGTGCCACCAGTGCTTCTCGGACTAGCGGGATATTCAATGAGCAGTTCTTC. Translated: CATSASRTSGIFNEQFF.